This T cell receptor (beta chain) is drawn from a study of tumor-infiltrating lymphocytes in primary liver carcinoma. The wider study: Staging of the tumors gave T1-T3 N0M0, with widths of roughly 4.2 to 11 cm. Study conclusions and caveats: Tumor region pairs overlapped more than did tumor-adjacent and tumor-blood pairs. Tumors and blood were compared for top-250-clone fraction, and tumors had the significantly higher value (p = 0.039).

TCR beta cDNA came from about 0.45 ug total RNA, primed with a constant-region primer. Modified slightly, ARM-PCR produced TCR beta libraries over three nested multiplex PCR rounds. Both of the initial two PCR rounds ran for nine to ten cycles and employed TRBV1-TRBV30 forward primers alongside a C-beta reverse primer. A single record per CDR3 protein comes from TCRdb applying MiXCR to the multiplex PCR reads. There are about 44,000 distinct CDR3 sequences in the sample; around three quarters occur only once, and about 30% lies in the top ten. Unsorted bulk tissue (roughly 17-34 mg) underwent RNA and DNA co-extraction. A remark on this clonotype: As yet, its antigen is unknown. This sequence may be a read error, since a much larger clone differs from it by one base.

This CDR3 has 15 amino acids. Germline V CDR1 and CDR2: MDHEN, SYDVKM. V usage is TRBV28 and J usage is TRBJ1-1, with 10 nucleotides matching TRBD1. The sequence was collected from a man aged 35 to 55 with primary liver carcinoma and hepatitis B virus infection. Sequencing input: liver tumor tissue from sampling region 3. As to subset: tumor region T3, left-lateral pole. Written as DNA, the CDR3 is TGTGCCAGCCCTCCCGGGACAGGGGTGAACACTGAAACTTTCTTT. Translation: CASPPGTGVNTETFF.